Presented here are 7 T cell receptor beta chains from one specimen sequenced in a study of cytomegalovirus exposure and HLA in healthy donors. The assay was immunoSEQ multiplex PCR, and TCRdb's table has in-frame clones only and misses some. Of under 150,000 clones in the sample, about 87% were seen once. The sequencing sample was made of PBMCs. Source of these receptors: a man in his late teens or twenties in good health and CMV-seropositive.

V is TRBV18 and J is TRBJ2-7; D might be TRBD1 (5 bases). Germline V lookup: CDR1 KGHSH, CDR2 LQKENI. The CDR3 has 14 residues. Between the trimmed V and J ends, which lost 3 bases and 4 bases, there was a span of 13 bases. CDR3 protein: CASSPSRVAYEQYF. The CDR3 DNA reads TGTGCCAGCTCACCTTCCAGGGTGGCGTACGAGCAGTACTTC.

In its sample, this clone was seen a few times. The chain joins TRBV6-6 to TRBJ1-3; D gene unclear. Germline CDR1 is MNHNY and CDR2 is SVGAGI (reference sequence). The CDR3 is 15 residues long. V lost 0 bases to trimming and J lost 9 bases, with 15 bases between them. The CDR3 DNA follows: TGTGCCAGCAGTTACTCGAGTGCGCGGAGGAGCACCATATATTTT. It encodes CASSYSSARRSTIYF.

The chain carries TRBV5-1 and TRBJ2-7; 9 bases map to TRBD1. Germline CDR1 is SGHRS and CDR2 is YFSETQ. The J segment lost 2 bases and the V segment lost 4 bases, leaving 4 bases of the junction unmatched. This CDR3 has 14 residues. The chain's CDR3 is CASSLTGGTYEQYF. DNA for the CDR3: TGCGCCAGCAGCCTAACAGGGGGCACCTACGAGCAGTACTTC.

This sequence joins TRBV5-1 and TRBJ1-1, with TRBD1 matching over 7 bases. The CDR3 covers 14 residues. V lost 4 bases and J lost 5; bases outside the gene matches: 8. Germline values: CDR1 SGHRS, CDR2 YFSETQ. CDR3 region: CASSPQGGRTEAFF. The CDR3 bases are TGCGCCAGCAGCCCCCAGGGGGGCAGGACTGAAGCTTTCTTT. Combining the CDR3 with reference TRBV5-1 and TRBJ1-1 gives the whole variable domain KAGVTQTPRYLIKTRGQQVTLSCSPISGHRSVSWYQQTPGQGLQFLFEYFSETQRNKGNFPGRFSGRQFSNSRSEMNVSTLELGDSALYLCASSPQGGRTEAFFGQGTRLTVV.

The chain carries TRBV6-5 and TRBJ2-3; 12 bases line up with TRBD2. J was trimmed by 6 bases and V by 6 bases; bases with no gene match: 7. Germline V lookup: CDR1 MNHEY, CDR2 SVGAGI. CDR3 length equals 15 residues. CDR3 in DNA: TGTGCCAGCAGCCCCCGGACTAGCGGGACTGATACGCAGTATTTT. Amino acids: CASSPRTSGTDTQYF.

Details on this clone: Other DNA variants within this sample encode the same CDR3. The chain links TRBV5-1 to TRBJ1-6; TRBD1 agrees at 7 bases. CDR3 length equals 14 residues. The germline CDR1 and CDR2 sequences are SGHRS and YFSETQ. V shed 4 bases and J 10 bases; nucleotides not matched to a gene: 8. The DNA of the CDR3 is TGCGCCAGCAGCCTCGGACAGGAATACTCACCCCTCCACTTT. This sequence encodes CASSLGQEYSPLHF.

V gene TRBV7-2 combines with J gene TRBJ1-2, with TRBD1 identical over 11 bases. This CDR3 region has 15 residues. Trimming took 5 bases from V and 5 from J; bases not matched to a gene: 7. Germline CDR1 reads SGHTA; CDR2 reads FQGNSA. Here the CDR3 reads CASSIAGQGGYGYTF. For the CDR3, the DNA is TGTGCCAGCAGCATTGCGGGACAGGGGGGGTATGGCTACACCTTC.